This T cell receptor beta chain was sequenced for a study of cytomegalovirus exposure and HLA in healthy donors. Study summary: Within an early data release were about 85 million unique TCRs drawn from HLA-typed donors.

With respect to this clone: Its specificity is unknown.

Donors in the study were healthy people who gave bone marrow. Study results and limitations: Across donors, presence/absence analyses took sequencing depth to be roughly uniform. Overall, approximately 150 TCR beta chains were annotated as cytomegalovirus-associated.

The PCR was carried out with 60 Vbeta primers and 13 Jbeta primers. Clones were sequenced by immunoSEQ multiplex PCR, and TCRdb holds only the in-frame ones, with some missing. This repertoire includes about 83,000 clones. There are 15 residues in the CDR3. Trimming pared 3 bases from V and 4 bases from J, leaving 17 bases between. From germline, CDR1 is SGDLS and CDR2 YYNGEE. The clonotype originates from a man younger than 35 in good health and CMV-seropositive. The source material was PBMCs. The chain recombines TRBV9 with TRBJ2-7, with D perhaps matching TRBD1 (6 bases). CDR3 sequence (DNA): TGTGCCAGCAGCGCCAGAGACAGGTCCTCATACGAGCAGTACTTC. Its translation is CASSARDRSSYEQYF.